Each of the 27 T cell receptor beta chains below was sequenced from the same sample in a study of blood T cell repertoires in COVID-19. The data were produced by immunoSEQ multiplex PCR, yet TCRdb's version contains in-frame clones alone and is incomplete. The sample lists 110,000 to 150,000 clones, around 87% occurring once. The sequenced material came from peripheral blood. The receptors were gathered from a human donor in a cohort sampled during active COVID-19.

The chain joins TRBV7-9 to TRBJ2-1; TRBD1 might be the D (5 bases). The CDR3 is 13 residues long. The germline V and J ends were trimmed by 5 bases and 12 bases, with 17 bases remaining between them. Germline CDR1 SEHNR, CDR2 FQNEAQ (reference sequence). The chain's CDR3 is CASSPPGWGWQFF. CDR3 coding DNA: TGTGCCAGCAGCCCGCCGGGCTGGGGCTGGCAGTTCTTC.

This clone counts as medium-sized (0.01 to 0.1%). V is TRBV3-1 (or the pseudogene TRBV3-2) and J is TRBJ1-6; TRBD1 matches 7 bases. The CDR3 runs to 16 residues. V dropped 2 bases and J dropped 8; count of bases not matched to a gene: 9. Germline V gene lookup returns CDR1 LGHDT and CDR2 YNNKEL (reference sequence). For the CDR3, the DNA is TGTGCCAGCAGCCAAATTGGGGACAGTCGGTATTCACCCCTCCACTTT. Its protein is CASSQIGDSRYSPLHF.

V and J are TRBV28 and TRBJ2-1, with D possibly matching TRBD1 (5 bases). The CDR3 consists of 16 residues. V lost 2 bases to trimming and J lost 3 bases, with 14 bases between them. The germline V gene encodes CDR1 MDHEN and CDR2 SYDVKM. CDR3 in amino acids: CASSLSGRANYNEQFF. CDR3 sequence (DNA): TGTGCCAGCAGTTTAAGTGGCAGGGCAAACTACAATGAGCAGTTCTTC.

The V gene is TRBV7-9, the J gene TRBJ2-1; the match to TRBD2 covers 7 bases. The CDR3 consists of 16 residues. Per the germline V gene, CDR1 is SEHNR and CDR2 is FQNEAQ (reference sequence). V trimming: 3 bases; J trimming: 3 bases; junction bases outside the gene matches: 8. CDR3 amino acids: CASSFWSSGHYNEQFF. The CDR3 bases are TGTGCCAGCAGCTTTTGGTCTAGCGGACACTACAATGAGCAGTTCTTC. The complete variable domain, with remaining parts taken from reference TRBV7-9 and TRBJ2-1, reads DTGVSQNPRHKITKRGQNVTFRCDPISEHNRLYWYRQTLGQGPEFLTYFQNEAQLEKSRLLSDRFSAERPKGSFSTLEIQRTEQGDSAMYLCASSFWSSGHYNEQFFGPGTRLTVL.

The chain employs TRBV2 and TRBJ2-1; 12 bases line up with TRBD2. Unmatched junction bases numbered 9, after V lost 6 bases and J lost 9 bases. CDR1 is SNHLY, CDR2 FYNNEI, per germline. This CDR3 is 15 amino acids long. The CDR3 reads CASSLAGGPGGEQFF. Here the CDR3 DNA reads TGTGCCAGCAGCCTAGCGGGAGGGCCGGGAGGTGAGCAGTTCTTC.

The gene calls are TRBV19 and TRBJ2-7, with 8 bases lining up with TRBD1. The CDR3 is 16 amino acids. With V trimmed by 1 base and J by 2 bases, 7 bases remained unmatched. In germline, CDR1 is LNHDA, CDR2 SQIVND (reference sequence). CDR3 bases: TGTGCCAGTAGTATAGCCGGGACAGGAGCCCCCTACGAGCAGTACTTC. Its protein product is CASSIAGTGAPYEQYF.

This chain joins TRBV28 and TRBJ2-7, with TRBD2 matching 8 bases. V was clipped by 4 bases and J by 2 bases; unmatched bases: 4. Germline CDR1 reads MDHEN; CDR2 reads SYDVKM. This CDR3 region has 14 residues. The CDR3 reads CASSSGGGTYEQYF. The CDR3 coding sequence is TGTGCCAGCAGTTCCGGGGGGGGGACCTACGAGCAGTACTTC.

V usage is TRBV7-8 and J usage is TRBJ1-5; 11 positions match TRBD1. This CDR3 comprises 15 residues. The V gene's germline CDR1 is SGHVS and CDR2 FQNEAQ. V lost 5 bases, J lost 6 bases, and 6 bases stayed unmatched. The CDR3 nucleotides are TGTGCCAGCAGCGGAGGGACAGGGGGTATTCAGCCCCAGCATTTT. It encodes CASSGGTGGIQPQHF.

The CDR3 spells CASSPGHWNQPQHF. The CDR3 region has the DNA TGTGCCAGCAGCCCTGGGCATTGGAATCAGCCCCAGCATTTT. The genes are TRBV7-8 and TRBJ1-5; D unresolved. This CDR3 has 14 residues. In germline, CDR1 is SGHVS, CDR2 FQNEAQ. Trimming shortened V by 5 bases and J by 4 bases, and 12 bases separated the two germline ends.

The chain has TRBV7-9 and TRBJ2-3; 9 bases are shared with TRBD2. This CDR3 is built from 14 residues. Germline V gene lookup returns CDR1 SEHNR and CDR2 FQNEAQ (reference sequence). The V gene end was trimmed by 10 bases and the J gene end by 3 bases; junction bases not matched to a gene: 8. The CDR3 region is CAIGATSGTDTQYF. CDR3 DNA sequence: TGTGCCATAGGGGCCACTAGCGGGACAGATACGCAGTATTTT.

The chain couples TRBV5-4 to TRBJ2-2; D is perhaps TRBD2 (7 bases). Germline assignment: CDR1 SGHNT and CDR2 YYREEE (reference sequence). V was cut by 0 bases and J by 4 bases, with 10 bases left in between. CDR3 length: 15 residues. The CDR3 nucleotides read TGTGCCAGCAGCTTGGGGGGGGGCCGCACCGGGGAGCTGTTTTTT. It is translated as CASSLGGGRTGELFF.

The chain recombines TRBV11-2 with TRBJ2-5; D is undetermined. The CDR3 spans 14 residues. Germline V gene lookup returns CDR1 SGHAT and CDR2 FQNNGV. V was trimmed by 0 bases and J by 1 base, leaving 6 bases between them. In DNA form, the CDR3 reads TGTGCCAGCAGCTTAGATAGTATCCAAGAGACCCAGTACTTC. This translates into CASSLDSIQETQYF.

The chain joins TRBV7-9 to TRBJ2-3, with D hard to call. Germline assignment: CDR1 SEHNR and CDR2 FQNEAQ (reference sequence). V shed 3 bases and J shed 5 bases, with 15 bases lying between them. The CDR3 runs to 15 residues. The CDR3 reads CASSFVSISGDTQYF. The DNA for the CDR3 is TGTGCCAGCAGCTTTGTTTCTATCTCGGGAGATACGCAGTATTTT.

This chain joins TRBV19 and TRBJ2-7, with D hard to call. Trimming pared 3 bases from V and 2 bases from J, leaving 8 bases between. Germline V gives CDR1 LNHDA, CDR2 SQIVND (reference sequence). The CDR3 is 13 residues long. CDR3 sequence reads: CASSMTGPYEQYF. Here the CDR3 DNA reads TGTGCCAGTAGTATGACGGGTCCCTACGAGCAGTACTTC. The variable domain in full, with the rest retrieved from reference TRBV19 and TRBJ2-7, is DGGITQSPKYLFRKEGQNVTLSCEQNLNHDAMYWYRQDPGQGLRLIYYSQIVNDFQKGDIAEGYSVSREKKESFPLTVTSAQKNPTAFYLCASSMTGPYEQYFGPGTRLTVT.

The rearrangement links TRBV27 to TRBJ2-5, with 14 nucleotides matching TRBD2. The CDR3 covers 15 residues. The germline V gene encodes CDR1 MNHEY and CDR2 SMNVEV (reference sequence). The V and J ends lost 5 bases and 5 bases, in that order; junction bases with no gene match: 4. The CDR3 is CASSQGLAGAETQYF. The CDR3, as DNA: TGTGCCAGCAGTCAGGGACTAGCGGGAGCGGAGACCCAGTACTTC.

This clone was found once. This chain connects TRBV27 to TRBJ1-5; maybe TRBD1 (5 bases). The V gene lost 5 bases and the J gene lost 4 bases, with 21 bases spanning the gap. The germline V gene encodes CDR1 MNHEY and CDR2 SMNVEV (reference sequence). This CDR3 contains 17 residues. The CDR3 region is CASSPTPPRQLNQPQHF. CDR3 sequence (DNA): TGTGCCAGCAGTCCCACACCCCCTAGACAGCTTAATCAGCCCCAGCATTTT.

J is TRBJ1-1 and V is TRBV28, with TRBD1 matching over 9 bases. This CDR3 region has 14 residues. Germline-derived CDR1 and CDR2 are MDHEN and SYDVKM. V lost 5 bases to trimming and J lost 11 bases; unmatched junction nucleotides: 12. Written as DNA, the CDR3 is TGTGCCAGCAGTCCGTCCCGGGACAGGGTGGAGGCTTTCTTT. Its translation is CASSPSRDRVEAFF.

CDR3 DNA sequence: TGTGCCAGCAGCCTCGAAAACATTCAGTACTTC. It codes for CASSLENIQYF. The rearrangement links TRBV5-8 to TRBJ2-4; D is ambiguous. The length of the CDR3 is 11 residues. Germline V gene sequence: CDR1 SGHTS, CDR2 YDEGEE. V lost 4 bases to trimming and J lost 5 bases, with 4 bases between them. The full variable domain, in which reference TRBV5-8 and TRBJ2-4 provide the parts outside the CDR3, is EAGVTQSPTHLIKTRGQQATLRCSPISGHTSVYWYQQALGLGLQFLLWYDEGEERNRGNFPPRFSGRQFPNYSSELNVNALELEDSALYLCASSLENIQYFGAGTRLSVL.

Points on this clone: This sample also contains other DNA sequences that code for the same CDR3. The chain joins TRBV27 to TRBJ2-3; D call uncertain. The germline CDR1 and CDR2 sequences are MNHEY and SMNVEV (reference sequence). Trimming removed 0 bases at V and 0 bases at J, with 4 bases between. This CDR3 contains 14 residues. CDR3 in DNA: TGTGCCAGCAGTTTATCTAGTAGCACAGATACGCAGTATTTT. Amino acids: CASSLSSSTDTQYF.

V is TRBV19 and J is TRBJ2-7, with unresolved D. V was trimmed by 5 bases and J by 0 bases, leaving 20 bases between them. Germline V gene lookup returns CDR1 LNHDA and CDR2 SQIVND (reference sequence). The CDR3 runs to 17 residues. CDR3 in DNA: TGTGCCAGTAGTCAGCTAATGGGCGACACCGTCTCCTACGAGCAGTACTTC. The encoded protein is CASSQLMGDTVSYEQYF.

The chain has TRBV5-1 and TRBJ2-3, with D perhaps matching TRBD1 (7 bases). The ends were cut back, 4 bases at V and 2 bases at J, with 17 bases in the middle. The CDR3 loop spans 16 amino acids. Germline lookup yields CDR1 SGHRS and CDR2 YFSETQ. CDR3 sequence (DNA): TGCGCCAGCAGCGAGTCGACAGGGACTGCCACAGATACGCAGTATTTT. Translation gives CASSESTGTATDTQYF.

The genes are TRBV5-6 and TRBJ1-6; D possibly corresponds to TRBD1 (5 bases). The CDR3 runs to 12 residues. CDR1 and CDR2 from the germline V gene are SGHDT and YYEEEE. V was pared by 2 bases and J by 10 bases, with 7 bases between. The CDR3 sequence: CASSLGASPLHF. The DNA of the CDR3 is TGTGCCAGCAGCTTAGGGGCGTCACCCCTCCACTTT.

This clone was found once. J is TRBJ2-2 and V is TRBV2; maybe TRBD1 (7 bases). CDR1 is SNHLY and CDR2 is FYNNEI in the germline V gene. Trimming removed 6 bases at V and 4 bases at J, with 12 bases between. This CDR3 spans 14 amino acids. The CDR3 region is CASSGGQITGELFF. In nucleotides, the CDR3 is TGTGCCAGCAGCGGGGGACAGATCACCGGGGAGCTGTTTTTT.

This chain uses TRBV6-1 with TRBJ2-7, with 7 bases aligning to TRBD2. Germline-derived CDR1 and CDR2 are MNHNS and SASEGT. There are 15 residues in the CDR3. Losses at the gene ends were 0 bases for V and 1 base for J; bases not matched to a gene: 3. This CDR3 reads CASSEAREGSYEQYF. In nucleotides, the CDR3 is TGTGCCAGCAGTGAAGCGAGGGAGGGGTCCTACGAGCAGTACTTC.

This clone was recorded only once. V is TRBV29-1 and J is TRBJ2-3; 8 bases are shared with TRBD1. Per germline, CDR1 SQVTM and CDR2 ANQGSEA. After removal of 0 bases from V and 6 bases from J, the junction contained 5 bases not matched to a gene. The CDR3 is made up of 14 amino acids. The CDR3: CSVEDLQGDDTQYF. The CDR3 nucleotides read TGCAGCGTTGAAGATCTACAGGGGGACGATACGCAGTATTTT.

The chain is built from TRBV6-1 and TRBJ1-6; D not resolved. CDR1 is MNHNS, CDR2 SASEGT, per germline. The CDR3 has 16 residues. Trimming removed 2 bases from V and 9 bases from J, with 17 bases in between. The DNA for the CDR3 is TGTGCCAGCAGTGAATTTTGGCAGGCAGGAGGTTCACCCCTCCACTTT. Translated: CASSEFWQAGGSPLHF.

The chain links TRBV6-1 to TRBJ2-2; 7 bases align to TRBD1. V lost 4 bases to trimming and J lost 5 bases; unmatched junction nucleotides: 10. Germline V gene lookup returns CDR1 MNHNS and CDR2 SASEGT. The CDR3 is 16 amino acids. The CDR3 loop is CASSVRQGIGTGELFF. In DNA form, the CDR3 reads TGTGCCAGCAGTGTACGACAGGGAATAGGTACCGGGGAGCTGTTTTTT.